This T cell receptor (beta chain) was sequenced for a study of shared clonotypes between healthy human individuals. Points from the study as a whole: Against clonotypes common to all four donors, non-shared ones had lower generation probabilities. Estimated richness values were generally larger in naive subsets than in memory subsets. When naive CD4 clonotypes were compared across a handful of donors, 4% to 6.5% were shared.

Sequenced by immunoSEQ multiplex PCR; TCRdb stores in-frame clones only, minus some. In the table there are roughly 770,000 clones, approximately 96% of which are singletons. The V and J ends lost 5 bases and 0 bases respectively, with 14 bases between them. Germline V CDR1 and CDR2: SEHNR, FQNEAQ (reference sequence). The CDR3 spans 16 residues. Points on this clone: Antigen: not known.

Terminally differentiated effector memory CD45RA+ cells were left out of the naive CD8 fraction, which was CD45RO-negative and positively selected for CCR7. Sequencing was done on a sample of naive CD8+ T cells sorted from blood. The receptor comes from a man between 25 and 39 years old in good health. The chain is built from TRBV7-9 and TRBJ1-5; tentative D call: TRBD1 (5 bases). In DNA form, the CDR3 reads TGTGCCAGCAGCCCCCGGACGGGGGATAGCAATCAGCCCCAGCATTTT. Its translation is CASSPRTGDSNQPQHF.